What follows describes a single T cell receptor beta chain. Reverse transcription of about 0.45 to 1 ug RNA was performed with random hexamers. Multiplex immunoSEQ PCR targeted 54 Vbeta and 13 Jbeta TCR beta segments. TCRdb re-derived calls from the immunoSEQ multiplex PCR reads in MiXCR, one entry per CDR3 protein. Of approximately 150,000 distinct CDR3 sequences detected, approximately 93% appear once; the ten largest clones hold 0.084%. There are 16 residues in the CDR3. V lost 4 bases to trimming and J lost 3 bases; unmatched junction nucleotides: 12. Germline V gene sequence: CDR1 SGHNT, CDR2 YYREEE (reference sequence). This record comes from a study of CD8 T cells in Susac syndrome. High-throughput TCR beta sequencing covered peripheral CD8+ and CD4+ T cells. It was negative isolation that provided the CD8+ and CD4+ T cells, whereas TEMRA cells were enriched by FACS.

The sequence was obtained from a human donor in good health. Sequencing used CD4+ T cells from PBMCs. This chain joins TRBV5-4 and TRBJ2-7; 8 bases are a match to TRBD2. DNA of the CDR3: TGTGCCAGCAGCCCGGGTGGGGCGGGAGGAGGCTACGAGCAGTACTTC. Amino acids: CASSPGGAGGGYEQYF.